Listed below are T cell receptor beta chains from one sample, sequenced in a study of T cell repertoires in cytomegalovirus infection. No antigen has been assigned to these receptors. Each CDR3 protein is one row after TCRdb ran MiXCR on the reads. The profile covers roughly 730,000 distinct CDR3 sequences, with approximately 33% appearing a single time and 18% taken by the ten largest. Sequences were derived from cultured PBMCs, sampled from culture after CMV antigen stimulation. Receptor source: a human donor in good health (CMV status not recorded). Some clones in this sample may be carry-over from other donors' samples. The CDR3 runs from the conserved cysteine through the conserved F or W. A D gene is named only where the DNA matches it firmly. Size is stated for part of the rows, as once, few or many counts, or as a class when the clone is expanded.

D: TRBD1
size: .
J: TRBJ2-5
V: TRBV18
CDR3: CASSEGTVRPQETQYF
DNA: TGTGCCAGCTCAGAGGGGACAGTGCGTCCCCAAGAGACCCAGTACTTC

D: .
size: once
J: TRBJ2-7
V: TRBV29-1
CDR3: CSVWNGYEQYF
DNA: TGCAGCGTGTGGAACGGCTACGAGCAGTACTTC

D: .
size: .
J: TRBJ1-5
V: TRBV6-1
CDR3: CASKAPGGQPQHF
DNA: TGTGCCAGCAAGGCACCGGGCGGTCAGCCCCAGCATTTT

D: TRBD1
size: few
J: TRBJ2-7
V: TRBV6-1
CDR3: CASSEVGRGPYEQYF
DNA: TGTGCCAGCAGTGAAGTTGGCAGGGGGCCCTACGAGCAGTACTTC

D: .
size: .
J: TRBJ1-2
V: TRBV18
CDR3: CASSQPGRANFGYTF
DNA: TGTGCCAGCTCACAACCGGGACGGGCAAATTTCGGCTACACCTTC

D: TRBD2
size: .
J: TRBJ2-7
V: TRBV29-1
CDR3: CSVRTRLAASSYEQYF
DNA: TGCAGCGTTCGAACCCGTCTAGCGGCCAGCTCCTACGAGCAGTACTTC

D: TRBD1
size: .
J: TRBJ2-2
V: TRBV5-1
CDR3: CASSLTGAYTGELFF
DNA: TGCGCCAGCAGCTTGACAGGGGCCTACACCGGGGAGCTGTTTTTT

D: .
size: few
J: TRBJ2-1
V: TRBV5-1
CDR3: CASSLERADRQFF
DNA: TGCGCCAGCAGCTTAGAGCGAGCGGACAGGCAGTTCTTC

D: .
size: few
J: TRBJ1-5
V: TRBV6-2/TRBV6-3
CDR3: CASSFRTGINQPQHF
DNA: TGTGCCAGCAGTTTCAGAACAGGTATCAATCAGCCCCAGCATTTT

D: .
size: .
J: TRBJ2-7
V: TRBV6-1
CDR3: CASSEARQAYEQYF
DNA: TGTGCCAGCAGTGAAGCGCGACAGGCCTACGAGCAGTACTTC

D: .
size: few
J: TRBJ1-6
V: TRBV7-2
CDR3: CASSHLVSPLHF
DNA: TGTGCCAGCAGCCACCTAGTTTCACCCCTCCACTTT

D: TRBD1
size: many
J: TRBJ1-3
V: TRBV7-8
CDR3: CASSVTGIGNTIYF
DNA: TGTGCCAGCAGCGTGACAGGGATCGGAAACACCATATATTTT

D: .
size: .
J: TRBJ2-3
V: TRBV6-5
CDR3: CASSYEWRVHTQYF
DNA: TGTGCCAGCAGTTACGAGTGGAGGGTTCATACGCAGTATTTT

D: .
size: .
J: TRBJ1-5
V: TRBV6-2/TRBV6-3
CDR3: CASSLRHGSLMNQPQHF
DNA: TGTGCCAGCAGTTTACGACACGGCTCCTTGATGAATCAGCCCCAGCATTTT

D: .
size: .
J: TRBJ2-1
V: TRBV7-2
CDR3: CASSLVGWDVNEQFF
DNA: TGTGCCAGCAGCTTAGTAGGGTGGGATGTTAATGAGCAGTTCTTC

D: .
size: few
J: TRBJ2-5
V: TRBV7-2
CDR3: CASSLSAGVPETQYF
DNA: TGTGCCAGCAGCTTATCAGCGGGTGTACCTGAGACCCAGTACTTC

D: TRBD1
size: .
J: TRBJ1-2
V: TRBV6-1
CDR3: CASSSTGVGGYTF
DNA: TGTGCCAGCAGCTCGACAGGGGTTGGTGGCTACACCTTC

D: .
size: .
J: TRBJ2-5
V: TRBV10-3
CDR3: CAISRDQQETQYF
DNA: TGTGCCATCAGTCGGGACCAACAAGAGACCCAGTACTTC

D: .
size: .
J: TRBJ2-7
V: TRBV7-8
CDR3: CASSSPTGAEDEQYF
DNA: TGTGCCAGCAGCTCCCCGACTGGCGCCGAAGACGAGCAGTACTTC

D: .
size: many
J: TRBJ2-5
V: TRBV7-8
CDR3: CASSSRGPDETQYF
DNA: TGTGCCAGCAGCTCCCGGGGGCCTGATGAGACCCAGTACTTC

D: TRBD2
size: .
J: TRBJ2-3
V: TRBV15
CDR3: CATSRAGLAGDTGTDTQYF
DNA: TGTGCCACCAGCAGAGCCGGACTAGCGGGAGATACCGGCACAGATACGCAGTATTTT

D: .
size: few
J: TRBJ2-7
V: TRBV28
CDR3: CASGSPLYEQYF
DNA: TGTGCCAGCGGATCACCTCTCTACGAGCAGTACTTC

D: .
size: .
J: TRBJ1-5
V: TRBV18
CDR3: CASSPSGSNQPQHF
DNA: TGTGCCAGCTCACCCTCGGGTAGCAATCAGCCCCAGCATTTT

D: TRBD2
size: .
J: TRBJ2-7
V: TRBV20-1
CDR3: CSASGTSGGYYEQYF
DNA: TGCAGTGCTAGCGGGACTAGCGGGGGGTATTACGAGCAGTACTTC

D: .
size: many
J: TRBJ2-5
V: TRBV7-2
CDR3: CASSSPRLGETQYF
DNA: TGTGCCAGCAGCTCCCCCCGACTAGGGGAGACCCAGTACTTC

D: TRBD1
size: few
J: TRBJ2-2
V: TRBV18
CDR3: CASSPRQGRTGELFF
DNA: TGTGCCAGCTCACCGCGACAGGGGAGGACCGGGGAGCTGTTTTTT